This T cell receptor beta chain stems from a study of T cells in Graves' hyperthyroidism and ophthalmopathy (dated by TCRdb to the late 2010s). General notes on the study: Peripheral blood was sampled at the time of initial diagnosis, prior to any treatment. To identify TCR V-J signatures that set the groups apart, the researchers used a discovery cohort of 100 or so patients, made up of 43 with Graves' ophthalmopathy and some 58 with stable Graves' hyperthyroidism. Whether ophthalmopathy could be predicted prospectively was tested in an independent validation cohort made up of about 18 hyperthyroidism patients plus 17 patients who later progressed to ophthalmopathy. The approximately 98 discovery patients were randomly divided into training and test sets at a 7:3 ratio. Thyroid tissue and blood T-cell repertoires from about six Graves' hyperthyroidism patients were also compared in the study. After blood sampling, hyperthyroidism patients were treated with methimazole at a starting dose of 30 mg daily, and ophthalmopathy patients were treated with high-dose intravenous methylprednisolone. The paper reports TCR Vbeta CDR3 sequencing of approximately 140 peripheral blood samples: fewer than 50 ophthalmopathy, roughly 80 hyperthyroidism and approximately 17 progressor patients. Here is what the overall study found, with its caveats: In validation, the model predicted progression to ophthalmopathy with 60% to 71% sensitivity and approximately 72% specificity, a median of 6.5 months before onset. No statistical method was used to set the sample size in advance, and investigators knew the group allocation. Most expanded thyroid clonotypes (frequency above 0.001) were also detected in blood, suggesting blood repertoires may reflect thyroid immune responses. In cross-validation, a model built on a 13 V-J signature told ophthalmopathy apart from stable hyperthyroidism with approximately 90% sensitivity and around 84% specificity, and in testing the same model reached 80%/75%.

The CDR3 contains 13 residues, cysteine and phenylalanine counted. This entry keeps only the CDR3 DNA: 39 bases, framed from base 1. For CDR1 and CDR2, the germline V gene (reference sequence) lists MNHEY and SMNVEV. V is pruned by 3 bases and J by 4 bases, leaving 2 bases of the junction without a gene match. Stable Graves' hyperthyroidism was defined as no progression to ophthalmopathy during 18 months of follow-up. Hyperthyroidism patients were newly diagnosed, with disease duration under 2 months, and aged 18 to 65 years. Patients with uncontrolled infections, other autoimmune diseases, pregnancy or lactation were excluded. Diagnoses were based on clinical symptoms, serum thyroxine and TRAb, thyroid ultrasound and orbital computed tomography. Ficoll-Paque density gradient centrifugation was used to isolate PBMCs from 8.5 to 10 ml of fresh peripheral blood. Trizol reagent was used to extract total RNA, and RNA quality was then checked on an Agilent 2100 Bioanalyzer.

The TCR beta CDR3 regions were amplified from RNA transcripts. The TCR CDR3 was subjected to a first round of RT-PCR using the HTBI primer set and the Qiagen OneStep RT-PCR kit. Libraries were constructed in a second round of multiplex PCR, after which size selection and purification were carried out. The libraries were sequenced on an Illumina HiSeq2000 using paired-end 100 bp reads. As for how the authors treated the data: SOAPnuke was used to process the raw data, removing reads that contained adapters or uncalled bases, had a mean Phred below 15, or lacked an exact match to the constant primer or identifier. COPE v1.2.5 was used to merge high-quality paired reads, and clonotypes were defined as unique nucleotide sequences. MiTCR v1.1 was used to align clonotypes to the IMGT TRBV, TRBD and TRBJ reference segments. The analysis included only V-J combinations with a frequency above 0.0001, which together covered more than 99% of the repertoires. A TCS score was defined as the ratio between F50 (clonal expansion) and ExV (chaos), using BLOSUM62-based TCRdist between CDR3 peptides within each V-J. Welch's t-statistics and random forest reduced roughly 540 V-J features to 13, which were used in a naive Bayes classifier (R e1071). Using fastp trimming at Q25 and MiXCR clonotype assembly, TCRdb reanalyzed the public sequencing data and kept in-frame beta chains. Every entry covers one CDR3 protein and lists the most common genes and DNA from its rows. TCRdb's processing, not the study's, gives the V and J calls here. Recorded for this sample are 400,000 to 600,000 distinct CDR3 sequences; more than 20% of them occurred a single time. The ten largest clones represent about a quarter of the sample.

This clonotype has a count of ten or more. The antigen it binds to is not known. Per-base qualities were not stored, and no clone one base away is much larger. Sequenced: blood. The chain is assembled from TRBV27 and TRBJ1-2, and TRBD1 aligns with 7 junction nucleotides. The sequence came from a man between 18 and 29 years old with Graves' hyperthyroidism. The CDR3 corresponds to CASSLGQTYGYTF. The DNA sequence reads TGTGCCAGCAGTTTGGGACAGACCTATGGCTACACCTTC.